Listed below are T cell receptor beta chains from one sample, sequenced in a study of CD8 T cells in ankylosing spondylitis. Using its own MiXCR run on the 5' RACE reads, TCRdb lists one record per CDR3 protein. The profile shows a few hundred thousand distinct CDR3 sequences, more than 20% of them singletons. Specimen: blood, either unsorted or a sorted T cell fraction (not recorded which). Source of these receptors: a male donor with ankylosing spondylitis. Each CDR3 is given with its conserved first and last residue. Each record gives: D gene, clone size, V gene, J gene, CDR3 protein, CDR3 DNA. A D gene is named only where the DNA matches it firmly. Rows may omit the clone size; those that give it use once, few, many or a size class.

NA	NA	TRBV12-3/TRBV12-4	TRBJ1-1	CASSFLLGDTEAFF	TGTGCCAGCAGTTTCCTACTCGGGGACACTGAAGCTTTCTTT
NA	NA	TRBV5-1	TRBJ2-7	CASSSDQGYYEQYF	TGCGCCAGCAGCTCCGACCAGGGCTACTACGAGCAGTACTTC
TRBD2	NA	TRBV12-3/TRBV12-4	TRBJ2-1	CASSRSGRFYNEQFF	TGTGCCAGCAGTCGAAGCGGGAGATTCTACAATGAGCAGTTCTTC
NA	many	TRBV12-3/TRBV12-4	TRBJ1-2	CASNTDSDYGYTF	TGTGCCAGCAATACGGACAGTGACTATGGCTACACCTTC
TRBD2	NA	TRBV14	TRBJ2-1	CASSALLTSGSFTFF	TGTGCCAGCAGCGCACTTTTGACTAGCGGGAGTTTCACGTTCTTC
NA	many	TRBV20-1	TRBJ2-7	CSARGMGLPHEQYF	TGCAGTGCTAGAGGGATGGGATTGCCCCACGAGCAGTACTTC
NA	NA	TRBV15	TRBJ2-1	CATSIGGGFREQFF	TGTGCCACCAGCATTGGAGGGGGGTTCCGGGAGCAGTTCTTC
TRBD1	NA	TRBV5-5	TRBJ2-3	CASSPTGGNTQYF	TGTGCCAGCAGCCCTACAGGGGGGAATACGCAGTATTTT
NA	NA	TRBV24-1	TRBJ1-1	CATRDTMNTEAFF	TGTGCCACCAGGGACACAATGAACACTGAAGCTTTCTTT
NA	NA	TRBV11-2	TRBJ2-3	CASSQDGVPTDTQYF	TGTGCCAGCAGCCAAGATGGGGTACCCACAGATACGCAGTATTTT
TRBD1	few	TRBV3-1	TRBJ2-2	CASSQVQGVGELFF	TGTGCCAGCAGCCAAGTCCAGGGGGTAGGGGAGCTGTTTTTT
TRBD2	NA	TRBV11-2	TRBJ2-7	CASSFGVAGGAEAYEQYF	TGTGCCAGCAGCTTCGGAGTAGCGGGAGGTGCGGAAGCCTACGAGCAGTACTTC
TRBD1	NA	TRBV6-5	TRBJ1-1	CASSNRGSAFF	TGTGCCAGCAGTAACAGGGGATCGGCTTTCTTT
NA	NA	TRBV5-1	TRBJ1-4	CASSMPGYELFF	TGCGCCAGCAGTATGCCTGGCTACGAACTGTTTTTT
NA	NA	TRBV21-1	TRBJ1-4	CASSKALGIPTANEKLFF	TGTGCCAGCAGCAAAGCGCTCGGCATACCCACTGCTAATGAAAAACTGTTTTTT
NA	once	TRBV6-1	TRBJ2-6	CASSVRRGGATGANVLTF	TGTGCCAGCAGTGTGAGGAGAGGCGGAGCGACTGGGGCCAACGTCCTGACTTTC
NA	NA	TRBV5-1	TRBJ1-5	CASSLDPAGNQPQHF	TGCGCCAGCAGCTTGGACCCGGCGGGAAATCAGCCCCAGCATTTT
NA	few	TRBV24-1	TRBJ1-6	CATSADDRRGLF	TGTGCCACCAGTGCCGATGACAGGAGGGGATTGTTT
NA	few	TRBV2	TRBJ1-2	CASSEQGTNYGYTF	TGTGCCAGCAGTGAACAGGGGACTAACTATGGCTACACCTTC
TRBD1	few	TRBV5-1	TRBJ1-5	CASSSRPGTGDSQPQHF	TGCGCCAGCAGCTCGCGTCCCGGGACAGGGGACAGTCAGCCCCAGCATTTT
NA	few	TRBV5-1	TRBJ2-5	CASSFAGQETQYF	TGCGCCAGCAGCTTTGCAGGGCAAGAGACCCAGTACTTC
NA	NA	TRBV12-5	TRBJ1-5	CASVGNSNQPQHF	TGTGCTAGTGTTGGTAATAGCAATCAGCCCCAGCATTTT
NA	many	TRBV12-3/TRBV12-4	TRBJ1-1	CASSFRVNTEAFF	TGTGCCAGCAGCTTCAGGGTGAACACTGAAGCTTTCTTT
TRBD1	few	TRBV2	TRBJ2-3	CASRQGPDTQYF	TGTGCCAGCAGACAGGGGCCAGATACGCAGTATTTT
NA	NA	TRBV7-2	TRBJ2-1	CASSLGPGTYNEQFF	TGTGCCAGCAGCTTAGGGCCGGGCACCTACAATGAGCAGTTCTTC
TRBD2	NA	TRBV11-2	TRBJ2-2	CASSSKTPGLAGPAGTGELFF	TGTGCCAGCAGCTCCAAGACACCGGGACTAGCGGGACCCGCGGGCACCGGGGAGCTGTTTTTT
NA	once	TRBV27	TRBJ1-1	CASKAVSFMNTEAFF	TGTGCCAGCAAAGCCGTGAGTTTCATGAACACTGAAGCTTTCTTT
NA	few	TRBV28	TRBJ2-1	CASPSEYEQFF	TGTGCCAGCCCATCGGAGTATGAGCAGTTCTTC
TRBD1	once	TRBV5-6	TRBJ2-5	CASRGTGKGETQYF	TGTGCCAGCAGAGGGACAGGGAAAGGGGAGACCCAGTACTTC